These T cell receptor beta chains were read from a single sample in a study of human thymus T cells. Using immunoSEQ multiplex PCR, the repertoire was profiled, and TCRdb retains in-frame clones only, with some absent. The table includes about 130,000 clones, about 93% detected once. The material sequenced was thymus tissue. The source is a boy in the first two years of life with a congenital heart defect but otherwise immunologically healthy. The CDR3 runs from the conserved cysteine through the conserved F or W. D genes are given only for firm matches. Where a row states a size, it is once, few, many or the class of an expanded clone; other rows omit it.

abundance,d_gene,v_gene,j_gene,CDR3nt,CDR3aa
.,.,TRBV10-3,TRBJ2-1,TGTGCCATTGAGGCCGGGACAATCTACAATGAGCAGTTCTTC,CAIEAGTIYNEQFF
once,.,TRBV5-4,TRBJ1-2,TGTGCCAGCAGCTTAGGTGTGGGGGCGGGGGAGTATGGCTACACCTTC,CASSLGVGAGEYGYTF
once,TRBD1,TRBV7-2,TRBJ1-2,TGTGCCAGCAGCCTGCCCGGGACAGGGATATGGGCTGCTAACTATGGCTACACCTTC,CASSLPGTGIWAANYGYTF
once,.,TRBV2,TRBJ2-5,TGTGCCCACCGGGATAGCGGAGGTCATGGGGAGACCCAGTACTTC,CAHRDSGGHGETQYF
once,.,TRBV14,TRBJ2-7,TGTGCCAGCAGCCAAGACGGGCGGCTTGCCGAGCAGTACTTC,CASSQDGRLAEQYF
.,.,TRBV7-9,TRBJ2-4,TGTGCCAGCAGGCAGGGATGGGGGAACATTCAGTACTTC,CASRQGWGNIQYF
.,TRBD2,TRBV4-1,TRBJ2-7,TGCGCCAGCAGCCAAGAGCCGGGAGGAGCCTACGAGCAGTACTTC,CASSQEPGGAYEQYF
.,.,TRBV5-1,TRBJ1-2,TGCGCCAGCTCACCTTCACAGGGCCCCTATGGCTACACCTTC,CASSPSQGPYGYTF
.,.,TRBV6-5,TRBJ1-3,TGTGCCAGCAGTTACAGGGACACTCGCTCTGGAAACACCATATATTTT,CASSYRDTRSGNTIYF
.,TRBD1,TRBV18,TRBJ1-2,TGTGCCAGCTCCCCGTCAGGGGGCGTTCAAACCCATGGCTACACCTTC,CASSPSGGVQTHGYTF
.,.,TRBV5-4,TRBJ2-1,TGTGCCAGCAGCCCGTTCGCGGGGGCCCGCCCCCACTACAATGAGCAGTTCTTC,CASSPFAGARPHYNEQFF
.,TRBD1,TRBV28,TRBJ1-5,TGTGCCAGCAGTACCGCGGGACAGGGGCCCCAGCCCCAGCATTTT,CASSTAGQGPQPQHF
.,TRBD2,TRBV6-5,TRBJ2-7,TGTGCCAGCAAACCGGGGGGTATGGCGCGGGAGCAGTACTTC,CASKPGGMAREQYF
.,.,TRBV11-2,TRBJ2-1,TGTGCCAGCAGCCTAACCCACTACAATGAGCAGTTCTTC,CASSLTHYNEQFF
.,.,TRBV12-5,TRBJ1-5,TGTGCTAGTGGTTTGTTAGGTCTCCCCCAGCATTTT,CASGLLGLPQHF
.,.,TRBV2,TRBJ2-4,TGTGCCAGCTGGAGGTGGGCGGGGTTAGCCAAAAACATTCAGTACTTC,CASWRWAGLAKNIQYF
.,TRBD2,TRBV5-1,TRBJ2-3,TGCGCCAGCACTGGCCTAGCGGGGCCGTTCGACCCAGATACGCAGTATTTT,CASTGLAGPFDPDTQYF
.,.,TRBV4-2,TRBJ2-3,TGTGCCAGCAGCCAAAACGTCAGGGTGAGGTCAGATACGCAGTATTTT,CASSQNVRVRSDTQYF
.,.,TRBV6-1,TRBJ1-1,TGTGCCAGCAGTGAAGACCTTCCCGACCGCCGGCAGGGAACCATGAACACTGAAGCTTTCTTT,CASSEDLPDRRQGTMNTEAFF
once,.,TRBV7-2,TRBJ1-1,TGTGCCAGCAGCTTATGTGGGGGCGAGGGGGAGATACCTGAAGCTTTCTTT,CASSLCGGEGEIPEAFF
.,TRBD1,TRBV7-9,TRBJ2-1,TGTGCCAGCAGCGCGGACAGGGAAGACGATGAGCAGTTCTTC,CASSADREDDEQFF
.,.,TRBV5-1,TRBJ1-3,TGCGCCAGCAGCTTGGATTGGGGAAACACCATATATTTT,CASSLDWGNTIYF
.,.,TRBV11-3,TRBJ1-6,TGTGCCAGCAGCTTCCGCGGCGCTTCACCCCTCCACTTT,CASSFRGASPLHF
.,TRBD2,TRBV19,TRBJ2-3,TGTGCCAGTAGTATAGGTCGCGCGGCTAGCGGGGGAGAAGGAGATACGCAGTATTTT,CASSIGRAASGGEGDTQYF
.,TRBD1,TRBV18,TRBJ2-7,TGTGCCAGCTCACCAGGGACAGGGGCGCCTATCGAGCAGTACTTC,CASSPGTGAPIEQYF
.,.,TRBV7-2,TRBJ2-5,TGTGCCAGCAGTACGTACGGGGAGACCCAGTACTTC,CASSTYGETQYF
.,.,TRBV4-3,TRBJ2-5,TGCGCCAGCAGCCAAGAAAGGAGCGAGACCCAGTACTTC,CASSQERSETQYF
.,.,TRBV5-8,TRBJ1-2,TGTGCCAGCAGCTTGGGAAAGGACAGTAACTATGGCTACACCTTC,CASSLGKDSNYGYTF
.,.,TRBV5-6,TRBJ1-2,TGTGCCAGCAGTTACCGGTGTGGTGGCTACACCTTC,CASSYRCGGYTF
.,TRBD2,TRBV4-1,TRBJ2-7,TGCGCCAGCAGCCACCACGTCACTAGCGGGCGGTGGTACGAGCAGTACTTC,CASSHHVTSGRWYEQYF
once,.,TRBV4-3,TRBJ2-3,TGCGCCAGCAGCCAGGAAGGGAGAGATACGCAGTATTTT,CASSQEGRDTQYF
.,.,TRBV2,TRBJ2-7,TGTGCCAGCAGTGAAAAGAAGAACGAGCAGTACTTC,CASSEKKNEQYF
once,.,TRBV7-6,TRBJ1-1,TGTGCCAGCAGCCCTTTCCTGGGCACTGAAGCTTTCTTT,CASSPFLGTEAFF
.,.,TRBV7-2,TRBJ2-3,TGTGCCAGCAGCTTAAGGTTTGGGGAAACAGATACGCAGTATTTT,CASSLRFGETDTQYF
.,TRBD2,TRBV7-6,TRBJ2-7,TGTGCCAGCAGTTCTTCTAGCGGGGGGCACTACGAGCAGTACTTC,CASSSSSGGHYEQYF
.,TRBD1,TRBV6-5,TRBJ1-2,TGTGCCAGCACCGAGGGACAGGGCTTCTTCGGCTACACCTTC,CASTEGQGFFGYTF
.,TRBD1,TRBV7-8,TRBJ1-2,TGTGCCAGCAGCTTAGGGCCCGCGGACAGGGTAAACTATGGCTACACCTTC,CASSLGPADRVNYGYTF
.,TRBD2,TRBV4-3,TRBJ2-1,TGCGCCAGCAGCCAAGAATCCGGGACTAGGCAGTTCTTC,CASSQESGTRQFF
.,.,TRBV4-3,TRBJ1-2,TGCGCCAGCAGCCAACATACAGGGAACTATGGCTACACCTTC,CASSQHTGNYGYTF
.,.,TRBV4-3,TRBJ2-3,TGCGCCAGCAGCCAAGAGGTAAAGTCAGATACGCAGTATTTT,CASSQEVKSDTQYF
.,.,TRBV7-9,TRBJ2-3,TGTGCCAGCAGCTTAGTCAGTCCTAGCACAGATACGCAGTATTTT,CASSLVSPSTDTQYF
.,.,TRBV30,TRBJ2-2,TGTGCCTGGAGTGAAAGTACAGGGCCGAACACCGGGGAGCTGTTTTTT,CAWSESTGPNTGELFF
.,.,TRBV7-6,TRBJ2-3,TGTGCCAGCAGCTTACGGGGATTCACAGATACGCAGTATTTT,CASSLRGFTDTQYF
few,.,TRBV5-1,TRBJ2-7,TGCGCCAGCAGCTTGATGGGGTTGGCAGCCGAGCAGTACTTC,CASSLMGLAAEQYF
.,.,TRBV7-6,TRBJ2-3,TGTGCCAGCAGCCCATATACAGATACGCAGTATTTT,CASSPYTDTQYF
.,TRBD2,TRBV18,TRBJ2-2,TGTGCCAGCTCACCCGCTAGCGGGGGGCCCAAAACGAACACCGGGGAGCTGTTTTTT,CASSPASGGPKTNTGELFF
.,.,TRBV19,TRBJ2-5,TGTGCCAGTAGTGTCCAAGAGACCCAGTACTTC,CASSVQETQYF
.,.,TRBV7-9,TRBJ1-3,TGTGCCAGCAGCTTAATAGGGCCCACCTCTGGAAACACCATATATTTT,CASSLIGPTSGNTIYF
.,.,TRBV10-2,TRBJ2-1,TGCGCCAGCAGTGGGTTCCGGATCAATGAGCAGTTCTTC,CASSGFRINEQFF
once,TRBD1,TRBV6-5,TRBJ1-4,TGTGCCAGCAGTTACTTGGGCAGGGGGCGGGAAAAACTGTTTTTT,CASSYLGRGREKLFF
once,.,TRBV5-1,TRBJ2-5,TGCGCCAGCAGCTTGGGCCGGGGAACCCACCACCAAGAGACCCAGTACTTC,CASSLGRGTHHQETQYF
.,.,TRBV5-1,TRBJ2-5,TGCGCCAGCAGCTTGGCAACCCAAGAGACCCAGTACTTC,CASSLATQETQYF
.,.,TRBV28,TRBJ1-5,TGTGCCAGCAGTTTAGGCCGGAGCAATCAGCCCCAGCATTTT,CASSLGRSNQPQHF
.,TRBD1,TRBV9,TRBJ2-2,TGTGCCAGCAGCGTAGTGTCAGGGGGCCGGTCCGGGGAGCTGTTTTTT,CASSVVSGGRSGELFF
.,.,TRBV11-2,TRBJ2-1,TGTGCCAGCAGCTTAGTCGGTTGCTCCTACAATGAGCAGTTCTTC,CASSLVGCSYNEQFF